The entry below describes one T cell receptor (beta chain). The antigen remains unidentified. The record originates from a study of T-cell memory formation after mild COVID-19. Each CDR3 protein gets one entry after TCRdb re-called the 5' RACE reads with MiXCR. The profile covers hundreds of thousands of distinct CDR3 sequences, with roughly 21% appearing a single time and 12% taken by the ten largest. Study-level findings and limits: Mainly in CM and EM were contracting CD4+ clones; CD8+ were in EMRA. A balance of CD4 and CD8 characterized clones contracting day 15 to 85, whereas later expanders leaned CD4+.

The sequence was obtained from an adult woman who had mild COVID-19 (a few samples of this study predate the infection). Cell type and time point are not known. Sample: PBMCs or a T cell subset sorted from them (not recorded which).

CDR3 sequence: CASSQRWQGANAGELFF. Written as DNA, the CDR3 is TGCGCCAGCAGCCAACGTTGGCAGGGGGCAAACGCCGGGGAGCTGTTTTTT. The chain has TRBV4-3 and TRBJ2-2; 8 bases are a match to TRBD1. Trimming cost V 2 bases and J 6 bases; bases outside gene matches: 11. The CDR3 runs to 17 residues. Per germline, CDR1 LGHNA and CDR2 YSLEER.